This TCR beta chain is from a study of T cell repertoires in cytomegalovirus infection. Broader study findings: CMV-specific TCR beta clonotypes restricted by HLA-C were the ones dominating the ex vivo response.

The V gene lost 7 bases and the J gene lost 2 bases, with 14 bases spanning the gap. The germline CDR1 and CDR2 sequences are MDHEN and SYDVKM. The CDR3 consists of 14 residues. Via MiXCR, TCRdb re-called the reads, giving one row per CDR3 protein. This sample yields around 900,000 distinct CDR3 sequences, of which around 32% are seen a single time; over 11% belongs to the top ten. This clonotype was counted only a few times. Its matching antigen is unknown. This chain joins TRBV28 and TRBJ2-5; D not certain. This specimen was cultured CD8+ T cells from PBMCs, taken from culture after CMV antigen stimulation. This sequence was found in a human donor in good health (CMV status not recorded). Some clones in this sample may be carry-over from other donors' samples. The CDR3 spells CASTSLGSQETQYF. The CDR3 nucleotides are TGTGCCAGCACCTCCCTCGGGTCGCAAGAGACCCAGTACTTC. Complete variable domain (other parts from reference TRBV28 and TRBJ2-5): DVKVTQSSRYLVKRTGEKVFLECVQDMDHENMFWYRQDPGLGLRLIYFSYDVKMKEKGDIPEGYSVSREKKERFSLILESASTNQTSMYLCASTSLGSQETQYFGPGTRLLVL.